This T cell receptor (beta chain) comes out of a study of cytomegalovirus exposure and HLA in healthy donors. Findings and limits, study-wide: A later analysis, which compared TCR beta chains of equal frequency, found the HLA-associated ones more clonally expanded. Analysis was carried out at a later point, and it linked a missense DCLRE1C variant to TCR beta V- and J-gene trimming. Diagnosis of cytomegalovirus status made by the classifier reportedly showed high specificity and sensitivity.

This PCR relied on a set of 60 Vbeta primers and 13 Jbeta primers. Sequenced by immunoSEQ multiplex PCR; TCRdb stores in-frame clones only, minus some. The sample gives about 130,000 clones, about 10% of which show up once; about 4.7% is in the top ten. Comment on this clone: Antigen specificity is unknown.

This CDR3 has 15 amino acids. Germline V gives CDR1 ENHRY, CDR2 SYGVKD. Trimming at V came to 3 bases and at J to 4 bases, leaving 5 bases not matched to a gene. Nominally healthy donors were sampled, though unrecorded immune exposures were likely. The sample consisted of PBMCs. This receptor was obtained from a woman between 18 and 30 years old in good health and CMV-seropositive. This chain connects TRBV10-3 to TRBJ1-3, with 8 bases lining up with TRBD1. Here the CDR3 DNA reads TGTGCCATCAGTGAATCGACAGGGGAAGGAAACACCATATATTTT. This sequence encodes CAISESTGEGNTIYF.